Following are 30 T cell receptor beta chains from one sample sequenced in a study of blood T cell repertoires in COVID-19. The data were produced by immunoSEQ multiplex PCR, yet TCRdb's version contains in-frame clones alone and is incomplete. The table shows some 350,000 clones, with 75% to 90% occurring only once. The sequenced sample was PBMCs or T cells enriched from blood (not recorded which). All receptors come from a man aged 18-30 years who had recovered from COVID-19.

The J gene is TRBJ2-1, the V gene TRBV14; 10 nucleotides align to TRBD2. From germline, CDR1 is SGHDN and CDR2 FVKESK. Trimming cost V 5 bases and J 6 bases; bases outside gene matches: 7. This CDR3 region has 15 residues. The CDR3 DNA reads TGTGCCAGCAGCATTCTAGCGGGGGAGCTCAATGAGCAGTTCTTC. Its protein product is CASSILAGELNEQFF. Full variable domain (remainder filled in from reference TRBV14 and TRBJ2-1): EAGVTQFPSHSVIEKGQTVTLRCDPISGHDNLYWYRRVMGKEIKFLLHFVKESKQDESGMPNNRFLAERTGGTYSTLKVQPAELEDSGVYFCASSILAGELNEQFFGPGTRLTVL.

The chain has TRBV11-2 and TRBJ2-5; a possible D gene is TRBD2 (5 bases). CDR1 is SGHAT, CDR2 FQNNGV, per germline. This CDR3 is built from 11 residues. Trimming stripped 0 bases from V and 13 bases from J, with 9 bases between. The CDR3 here is CASSLDGDTYF. The CDR3 nucleotides read TGTGCCAGCAGCTTAGACGGGGATACGTACTTC.

This chain links TRBV7-9 with TRBJ2-7; 8 positions match TRBD2. The CDR3 contains 13 residues. The V gene's germline CDR1 is SEHNR and CDR2 FQNEAQ (reference sequence). V trimming: 9 bases; J trimming: 4 bases; junction bases outside the gene matches: 8. The CDR3 DNA reads as TGTGCCAGTTTGGGACTAGTTTCGTACGAGCAGTACTTC. It yields the protein CASLGLVSYEQYF.

V usage is TRBV5-4 and J usage is TRBJ1-1; D ambiguous. The CDR3 has 13 residues. CDR1 SGHNT and CDR2 YYREEE come from the germline V gene (reference sequence). V lost 0 bases to trimming and J lost 10 bases, with 13 bases between them. The CDR3 here is CASSLDETRGAFF. In nucleotides, the CDR3 is TGTGCCAGCAGCTTGGACGAGACTCGGGGAGCTTTCTTT.

DNA for the CDR3: TGCGCCAGCAGCCAAATTCTTAATTCACCCCTCCACTTT. This translates into CASSQILNSPLHF. The gene calls are TRBV4-1 and TRBJ1-6; D not certain. The CDR3 totals 13 residues. The V and J ends lost 2 bases and 6 bases respectively, with 5 bases between them. The germline CDR1 and CDR2 sequences are MGHRA and YSYEKL.

The V call is TRBV5-5, the J call TRBJ2-1, with 13 bases identical to TRBD2. Trimming removed 2 bases from V and 7 bases from J; junction bases left unmatched: 12. Germline V gene data show CDR1 as SGHKS and CDR2 as YYEKEE (reference sequence). The CDR3 has 18 amino acids. The CDR3, as DNA: TGTGCCAGCAGCTTCAGACTAGCGGGAGGATTGGTTTTGAATGAGCAGTTCTTC. This sequence encodes CASSFRLAGGLVLNEQFF.

The rearrangement links TRBV3-1 (or the pseudogene TRBV3-2) to TRBJ2-7; perhaps TRBD2 as D (6 bases). The CDR3 contains 16 residues. Germline CDR1 LGHDT, CDR2 YNNKEL (reference sequence). The ends were cut back, 4 bases at V and 0 bases at J, with 16 bases in the middle. CDR3 in DNA: TGTGCCAGCAGCCTTCTCAAGGGCGGGAACTCCTACGAGCAGTACTTC. Its protein is CASSLLKGGNSYEQYF.

CDR3 protein: CAISDLTGATDTQYF. The CDR3 DNA follows: TGTGCCATCAGTGACCTGACAGGGGCGACAGATACGCAGTATTTT. The J gene is TRBJ2-3, the V gene TRBV10-3; 8 positions agree with TRBD1. This CDR3 spans 15 amino acids. Trimming took 3 bases from V and 3 from J; bases not matched to a gene: 5. CDR1 ENHRY and CDR2 SYGVKD come from the germline V gene.

The chain combines TRBV25-1 with TRBJ1-3; no clear D. Germline loops: CDR1 MGHDK, CDR2 SYGVNS. The CDR3 is 15 amino acids. Deletions cut 3 bases from V and 2 bases from J, with 11 bases between. The CDR3 DNA is TGTGCCAGCAGTGATTCAGGTGGCACTGGAAACACCATATATTTT. Its translation: CASSDSGGTGNTIYF.

The chain recombines TRBV10-3 with TRBJ1-2; D gene ambiguous. V lost 8 bases to trimming and J lost 2 bases, with 12 bases between them. The CDR3 length is 13 residues. Germline V gene sequence: CDR1 ENHRY, CDR2 SYGVKD. DNA of the CDR3: TGTGCCATCTCCCCGGGTACCAACTATGGCTACACCTTC. Protein sequence: CAISPGTNYGYTF.

This clone appeared a single time. The rearrangement links TRBV25-1 to TRBJ1-2; D is perhaps TRBD1 (5 bases). Per germline, CDR1 MGHDK and CDR2 SYGVNS. CDR3 size: 13 residues. V lost 5 bases and J lost 5, with 12 bases in between. CDR3 DNA: TGTGCCAGCAGTAGGGGCGCTTCGTATGGCTACACCTTC. Translated: CASSRGASYGYTF.

This sequence joins TRBV7-8 and TRBJ2-7, with D possibly TRBD1 on 6 matching bases. From germline, CDR1 is SGHVS and CDR2 FQNEAQ. CDR3 size: 15 residues. Trimming shortened V by 3 bases and J by 0 bases, and 12 bases separated the two germline ends. CDR3 sequence: CASSFSRTASYEQYF. The CDR3 nucleotides read TGTGCCAGCAGCTTCAGCCGGACAGCCTCCTACGAGCAGTACTTC.

The chain carries TRBV7-2 and TRBJ1-2, with D uncertain. CDR1 and CDR2 (germline): SGHTA, FQGNSA. The ends were cut back, 5 bases at V and 3 bases at J, with 16 bases in the middle. The CDR3 has 15 amino acids. Written as DNA, the CDR3 is TGTGCCAGCAGCGTCCTACACGGGAGTGACTATGGCTACACCTTC. It is translated as CASSVLHGSDYGYTF.

This sequence joins TRBV7-2 and TRBJ1-5, with TRBD1 matching 9 bases. The J segment lost 9 bases and the V segment lost 5 bases, leaving 11 bases of the junction unmatched. The germline CDR1 and CDR2 sequences are SGHTA and FQGNSA. The CDR3 covers 15 residues. The CDR3 DNA follows: TGTGCCAGCAGCCCTACCGCCCTGACAGGGGGGCCCCAGCATTTT. Amino acids: CASSPTALTGGPQHF.

This clone occurred once. The chain uses TRBV18 and TRBJ2-2, with a tentative D call TRBD1 (6 bases). Germline CDR1 is KGHSH and CDR2 is LQKENI. This CDR3 comprises 15 residues. The V and J ends lost 0 bases and 4 bases respectively, with 9 bases between them. The CDR3 spells CASSPPGAPTGELFF. The DNA of the CDR3 is TGTGCCAGCTCACCACCGGGGGCGCCCACCGGGGAGCTGTTTTTT. Combining the CDR3 with reference TRBV18 and TRBJ2-2 gives the whole variable domain NAGVMQNPRHLVRRRGQEARLRCSPMKGHSHVYWYRQLPEEGLKFMVYLQKENIIDESGMPKERFSAEFPKEGPSILRIQQVVRGDSAAYFCASSPPGAPTGELFFGEGSRLTVL.

Worth noting for this clone: At one end, the junction sequence differs from germline, possibly due to a read error. V and J are TRBV2 and TRBJ2-6; no clear D gene. The germline V gene encodes CDR1 SNHLY and CDR2 FYNNEI. The CDR3 runs 14 residues. CDR3 in amino acids: CASGEVAGANVLTF. The CDR3 DNA reads TGTGCCAGCGGTGAGGTGGCAGGGGCCAACGTCCTGACTTTC.

The chain couples TRBV4-3 to TRBJ1-1, with D perhaps TRBD1 (5 bases). The V gene's germline CDR1 is LGHNA and CDR2 YSLEER. The V end lost 8 bases, the J end lost 8 bases, and 12 bases lay between the germline ends. The CDR3 is 11 amino acids. The CDR3 nucleotides are TGCGCCAGCCGGACCCAGGGAGAAGCTTTCTTT. It yields the protein CASRTQGEAFF.

This chain links TRBV28 with TRBJ2-7, with 7 positions matching TRBD1. Germline V lookup: CDR1 MDHEN, CDR2 SYDVKM. The CDR3 totals 12 residues. V lost 6 bases, J lost 4 bases, and 3 bases stayed unmatched. The CDR3 sequence is CASREQGYEQYF. The DNA for the CDR3 is TGTGCCAGCAGAGAACAGGGGTACGAGCAGTACTTC.

This clone was observed a single time. This chain links TRBV19 with TRBJ1-2; D is perhaps TRBD1 (5 bases). The germline gives CDR1 LNHDA, CDR2 SQIVND (reference sequence). Trimming cost V 4 bases and J 0 bases, with 12 bases left between them. This CDR3 is built from 15 residues. The CDR3 nucleotides read TGTGCCAGTAGTAGAATTCAGGGTGCTAACTATGGCTACACCTTC. This codes for CASSRIQGANYGYTF.

The chain combines TRBV3-1 (or the pseudogene TRBV3-2) with TRBJ1-1, with TRBD1 matching over 7 bases. V trimming: 5 bases; J trimming: 5 bases; junction bases outside the gene matches: 8. CDR1 is LGHDT, CDR2 YNNKEL, per germline (reference sequence). There are 14 residues in the CDR3. The CDR3 loop reads CASSYRDSRTEAFF. CDR3 bases: TGTGCCAGCAGCTACCGGGACAGCCGGACTGAAGCTTTCTTT.

The V gene is TRBV9, the J gene TRBJ2-1; 9 positions agree with TRBD1. Germline lookup yields CDR1 SGDLS and CDR2 YYNGEE. V trimming: 3 bases; J trimming: 0 bases; junction bases outside the gene matches: 1. The CDR3 runs to 15 residues. CDR3 sequence (DNA): TGTGCCAGCAGCGAGGGACAGGGCTCCTACAATGAGCAGTTCTTC. The encoded protein is CASSEGQGSYNEQFF.

The chain links TRBV18 to TRBJ2-3, with D maybe TRBD1 (5 bases). V gave up 0 bases and J gave up 4 bases, with 14 bases separating them. The CDR3 is 16 residues long. CDR1 is KGHSH and CDR2 is LQKENI in the germline V gene. CDR3 sequence reads: CASSPPPGRAPDTQYF. In DNA, the CDR3 is TGTGCCAGCTCACCACCGCCGGGCAGGGCCCCAGATACGCAGTATTTT.

The chain couples TRBV30 to TRBJ2-3; D is undetermined. Trimming left V 3 bases short and J 0 bases short, with 10 bases between. The germline V gene encodes CDR1 GTSNPN and CDR2 SVGIG (reference sequence). This CDR3 contains 14 residues. The DNA of the CDR3 is TGTGCCTGGAGCATTGGGCAGAGCACAGATACGCAGTATTTT. Translating gives CAWSIGQSTDTQYF.

The genes are TRBV5-6 and TRBJ2-7; 11 nucleotides line up with TRBD1. The CDR3 spans 14 residues. Trimming cost V 4 bases and J 2 bases; bases outside gene matches: 2. The germline CDR1 and CDR2 sequences are SGHDT and YYEEEE. CDR3 region: CASSLGQGAYEQYF. DNA of the CDR3: TGTGCCAGCAGCCTGGGACAGGGGGCCTACGAGCAGTACTTC.

The chain combines TRBV15 with TRBJ2-7; 8 nucleotides agree with TRBD1. V shed 0 bases and J 1 base; nucleotides not matched to a gene: 5. CDR1 LNHNV and CDR2 YYDKDF come from the germline V gene (reference sequence). This CDR3 spans 16 amino acids. The CDR3 reads CATSRDQGTGSYEQYF. CDR3 in DNA: TGTGCCACCAGCAGAGATCAGGGGACAGGTTCCTACGAGCAGTACTTC. The full variable domain, in which reference TRBV15 and TRBJ2-7 provide the parts outside the CDR3, is DAMVIQNPRYQVTQFGKPVTLSCSQTLNHNVMYWYQQKSSQAPKLLFHYYDKDFNNEADTPDNFQSRRPNTSFCFLDIRSPGLGDTAMYLCATSRDQGTGSYEQYFGPGTRLTVT.

This clone was recorded once. This chain links TRBV5-1 with TRBJ2-7; 12 bases fit TRBD2. The V segment lost 5 bases and the J segment 7 bases; nucleotides outside the gene matches: 10. There are 15 residues in the CDR3. Germline V gives CDR1 SGHRS, CDR2 YFSETQ. CDR3 nucleotide sequence: TGCGCCAGCAGGACTACTAGCGGGAGGAAATTGGAGCAGTACTTC. The encoded protein is CASRTTSGRKLEQYF. The entire variable domain, with the rest obtained from reference TRBV5-1 and TRBJ2-7, is as follows: KAGVTQTPRYLIKTRGQQVTLSCSPISGHRSVSWYQQTPGQGLQFLFEYFSETQRNKGNFPGRFSGRQFSNSRSEMNVSTLELGDSALYLCASRTTSGRKLEQYFGPGTRLTVT.

This clone has only one observation. The chain employs TRBV3-1 (or the pseudogene TRBV3-2) and TRBJ2-1; 10 nucleotides agree with TRBD2. Trimming took 6 bases from V and 7 from J; bases not matched to a gene: 15. Per germline, CDR1 LGHDT and CDR2 YNNKEL (reference sequence). The CDR3 covers 17 residues. CDR3 nucleotide sequence: TGTGCCAGCAGGCCCCCGGGGCCTAGCGGGGGATCGAATGAGCAGTTCTTC. Translating gives CASRPPGPSGGSNEQFF.

The chain joins TRBV19 to TRBJ1-1; unclear D gene. The germline V gene has CDR1 LNHDA and CDR2 SQIVND (reference sequence). V lost 3 bases, J lost 6 bases, and 11 bases lay in between. The CDR3 length is 13 residues. This chain's CDR3 is CASSILSPAEAFF. For the CDR3, the DNA is TGTGCCAGTAGTATCCTCAGTCCCGCTGAAGCTTTCTTT.

The chain links TRBV2 to TRBJ1-5; D remains ambiguous. The CDR3 consists of 12 residues. The V end lost 6 bases, the J end lost 5 bases, and 8 bases lay between the germline ends. The germline V gene encodes CDR1 SNHLY and CDR2 FYNNEI. The CDR3 region has the DNA TGTGCCAGCAGGGGAGGCGATCAGCCCCAGCATTTT. As protein: CASRGGDQPQHF.

This chain uses TRBV4-3 with TRBJ1-2; possibly TRBD1 for D (6 bases). The CDR3 is 16 amino acids. Germline loops: CDR1 LGHNA, CDR2 YSLEER. The V end lost 0 bases, the J end lost 7 bases, and 18 bases lay between the germline ends. CDR3 amino acids: CASSQEVGGLGGGYTF. The CDR3 nucleotides are TGCGCCAGCAGCCAAGAAGTAGGGGGTTTGGGTGGTGGCTACACCTTC.